This TCR beta chain came from a study of Ad26.COV2.S vaccination and SARS-CoV-2 variants. Whole-study context: Intramuscular Ad26.COV2.S doses were given once or twice, 56 days apart. Whole-study results and caveats: Greater spike-specific TCR breadth was seen in vaccine recipients than in placebo recipients. Assessments of TCR breadth and depth may have underestimated the total T cell responses.

A note on this clone: Its antigen is still unknown.

TCRdb keeps only in-frame clones here, not all; method: immunoSEQ multiplex PCR. Here the sample spans about 350,000 clones, about 87% being singletons. The treatment is: roughly 20 received Ad26.COV2.S at low or high dose, single or two shots; several received placebo; per-sample allocation not given. Samples came from day 63 after the first vaccine or placebo injection. Per germline, CDR1 PRHDT and CDR2 FYEKMQ (reference sequence). The CDR3 extends over 12 amino acids. The V end was cut by 4 bases, the J end by 4 bases, with 8 bases between. This receptor was identified in a person aged 18-65 years who received the Ad26.COV2.S COVID-19 vaccine or a placebo. The V and J genes are TRBV13 and TRBJ2-7; D assignment may be TRBD1 or TRBD2 (5 bases each). Sequencing used peripheral blood, obtained in a trial of Ad26.COV2.S vaccine versus placebo. CDR3 in amino acids: CASSSEGYEQYF. The CDR3 DNA sequence: TGTGCCAGCAGCTCAGAGGGGTACGAGCAGTACTTC.